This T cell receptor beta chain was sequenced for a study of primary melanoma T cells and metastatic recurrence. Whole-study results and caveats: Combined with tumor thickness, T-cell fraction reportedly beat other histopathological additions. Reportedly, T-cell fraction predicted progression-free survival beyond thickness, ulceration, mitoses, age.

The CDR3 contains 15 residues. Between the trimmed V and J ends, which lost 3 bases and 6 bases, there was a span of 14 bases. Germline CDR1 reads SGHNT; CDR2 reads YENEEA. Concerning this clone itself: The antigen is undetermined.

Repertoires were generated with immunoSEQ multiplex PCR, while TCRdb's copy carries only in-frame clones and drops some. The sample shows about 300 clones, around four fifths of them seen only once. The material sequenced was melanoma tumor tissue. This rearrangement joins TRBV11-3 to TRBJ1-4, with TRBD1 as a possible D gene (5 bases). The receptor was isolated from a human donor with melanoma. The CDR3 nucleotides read TGTGCCAGCAGCTTTTATGGGGCGCGAGATGAAAAACTGTTTTTT. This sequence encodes CASSFYGARDEKLFF.